This is a list of T cell receptor beta chains from one sample in a study of shared clonotypes between healthy human individuals. Clones were sequenced by immunoSEQ multiplex PCR, and TCRdb holds only the in-frame ones, with some missing. The table has approximately 720,000 clones, 55% to 75% seen once. Material for sequencing was memory CD4+ T cells sorted from blood. These receptors were taken from a woman younger than 45 in good health. CDR3s include the opening cysteine and the closing phenylalanine or tryptophan. A D gene is named only where the DNA matches it firmly. A clone size is listed for some rows: how often the clone was seen (once, few, many), or a class if it is expanded.

CDR3aa: CARGQGFDEQFF
CDR3nt: TGTGCCAGGGGACAGGGGTTCGATGAGCAGTTCTTC
j_gene: TRBJ2-1
d_gene: TRBD1
v_gene: TRBV7-9
abundance: few

CDR3aa: CASSLERYNEQFF
CDR3nt: TGCGCCAGCAGCTTGGAACGATACAATGAGCAGTTCTTC
j_gene: TRBJ2-1
d_gene: NA
v_gene: TRBV5-1
abundance: NA

CDR3aa: CSVVWGLNTGELFF
CDR3nt: TGCAGCGTTGTTTGGGGGCTCAACACCGGGGAGCTGTTTTTT
j_gene: TRBJ2-2
d_gene: NA
v_gene: TRBV29-1
abundance: NA

CDR3aa: CASSQVLDRGSTYEQYF
CDR3nt: TGCGCCAGCAGCCAAGTCCTAGACAGAGGGAGTACCTACGAGCAGTACTTC
j_gene: TRBJ2-7
d_gene: NA
v_gene: TRBV4-1
abundance: NA

CDR3aa: CAWRRTGGGYEQYF
CDR3nt: TGTGCCTGGAGGCGGACAGGGGGAGGCTACGAGCAGTACTTC
j_gene: TRBJ2-7
d_gene: TRBD1
v_gene: TRBV30
abundance: NA

CDR3aa: CASNRGPPETQYF
CDR3nt: TGTGCCAGCAACAGGGGGCCGCCGGAGACCCAGTACTTC
j_gene: TRBJ2-5
d_gene: TRBD1
v_gene: TRBV6-1
abundance: NA

CDR3aa: CASRGSGPYEQYF
CDR3nt: TGTGCCAGCAGGGGGAGCGGTCCCTACGAGCAGTACTTC
j_gene: TRBJ2-7
d_gene: NA
v_gene: TRBV4-2
abundance: NA

CDR3aa: CASSRFSGTNTYEQYF
CDR3nt: TGTGCCAGCAGCCGGTTTAGCGGGACTAACACCTACGAGCAGTACTTC
j_gene: TRBJ2-7
d_gene: TRBD2
v_gene: TRBV14
abundance: NA

CDR3aa: CATARDSGANVLTF
CDR3nt: TGTGCCACGGCGAGGGACAGTGGGGCCAACGTCCTGACTTTC
j_gene: TRBJ2-6
d_gene: TRBD1
v_gene: TRBV2
abundance: NA

CDR3aa: CASSPPGQGSSYEQYF
CDR3nt: TGTGCCAGCAGCCCTCCCGGACAGGGGAGCTCCTACGAGCAGTACTTC
j_gene: TRBJ2-7
d_gene: TRBD1
v_gene: TRBV2
abundance: few

CDR3aa: CASRLSRGGYTF
CDR3nt: TGTGCCAGCAGATTATCCAGGGGAGGCTACACCTTC
j_gene: TRBJ1-2
d_gene: NA
v_gene: TRBV28
abundance: NA

CDR3aa: CARKGDGLINTEAFF
CDR3nt: TGTGCCAGAAAGGGTGACGGATTGATTAACACTGAAGCTTTCTTT
j_gene: TRBJ1-1
d_gene: NA
v_gene: TRBV6-4
abundance: NA

CDR3aa: CASSLRHGGEAFF
CDR3nt: TGTGCCAGCAGCTTACGGCACGGCGGTGAAGCTTTCTTT
j_gene: TRBJ1-1
d_gene: NA
v_gene: TRBV11-2
abundance: many

CDR3aa: CASRPIIAGMDEQYF
CDR3nt: TGTGCCAGCAGACCCATCATAGCGGGAATGGACGAGCAGTACTTC
j_gene: TRBJ2-7
d_gene: TRBD2
v_gene: TRBV27
abundance: NA

CDR3aa: CASSSLAGEDTQYF
CDR3nt: TGCGCCAGCAGCTCACTAGCGGGAGAAGATACGCAGTATTTT
j_gene: TRBJ2-3
d_gene: TRBD2
v_gene: TRBV5-1
abundance: NA

CDR3aa: CASSVGTPTDLSYEQYF
CDR3nt: TGTGCCAGCAGTGTCGGAACACCGACGGATCTTTCCTACGAGCAGTACTTC
j_gene: TRBJ2-7
d_gene: NA
v_gene: TRBV6-1
abundance: NA

CDR3aa: CASSFSGRNTDTQYF
CDR3nt: TGCGCCAGCAGTTTTAGCGGGAGGAACACAGATACGCAGTATTTT
j_gene: TRBJ2-3
d_gene: TRBD2
v_gene: TRBV5-1
abundance: NA

CDR3aa: CASSEATGGYTEAFF
CDR3nt: TGTGCCAGCAGTGAAGCTACGGGGGGATACACTGAAGCTTTCTTT
j_gene: TRBJ1-1
d_gene: NA
v_gene: TRBV6-1
abundance: few

CDR3aa: CASISSGKDNEQFF
CDR3nt: TGTGCCAGCATCTCTAGCGGGAAGGACAATGAGCAGTTCTTC
j_gene: TRBJ2-1
d_gene: TRBD2
v_gene: TRBV25-1
abundance: NA

CDR3aa: CASSQQAGTNTGELFF
CDR3nt: TGTGCCAGCAGCCAACAAGCGGGTACGAACACCGGGGAGCTGTTTTTT
j_gene: TRBJ2-2
d_gene: NA
v_gene: TRBV7-6
abundance: NA

CDR3aa: CASSVKPRTSGEYF
CDR3nt: TGTGCCAGCAGTGTAAAACCCAGGACTAGCGGAGAGTACTTC
j_gene: TRBJ2-7
d_gene: TRBD2
v_gene: TRBV2
abundance: many

CDR3aa: CASSLGLYQPQHF
CDR3nt: TGTGCCAGCAGTTTGGGGCTGTATCAGCCCCAGCATTTT
j_gene: TRBJ1-5
d_gene: NA
v_gene: TRBV6-5
abundance: NA

CDR3aa: CASSLGPGQGYEQYF
CDR3nt: TGTGCCAGCAGCTTAGGACCGGGACAGGGTTACGAGCAGTACTTC
j_gene: TRBJ2-7
d_gene: TRBD1
v_gene: TRBV7-2
abundance: NA

CDR3aa: CASSSPGLASSYEQYF
CDR3nt: TGTGCCAGCAGTTCCCCGGGACTAGCGAGCTCCTACGAGCAGTACTTC
j_gene: TRBJ2-7
d_gene: TRBD2
v_gene: TRBV28
abundance: NA

CDR3aa: CASSLRGLAGGIDEQYF
CDR3nt: TGCGCCAGCAGCTTGCGTGGACTAGCGGGAGGGATTGACGAGCAGTACTTC
j_gene: TRBJ2-7
d_gene: TRBD2
v_gene: TRBV5-1
abundance: NA

CDR3aa: CASSSGGTGGNQPQHF
CDR3nt: TGTGCCAGCAGCTCAGGGGGCACCGGGGGCAATCAGCCCCAGCATTTT
j_gene: TRBJ1-5
d_gene: TRBD1
v_gene: TRBV6-6
abundance: NA

CDR3aa: CASSQVGGNTGELFF
CDR3nt: TGTGCCAGCAGCCAAGTTGGGGGGAACACCGGGGAGCTGTTTTTT
j_gene: TRBJ2-2
d_gene: NA
v_gene: TRBV4-2
abundance: NA

CDR3aa: CSVEDQERGVAVTQYF
CDR3nt: TGCAGCGTTGAAGATCAAGAGCGGGGGGTTGCGGTGACCCAGTACTTC
j_gene: TRBJ2-5
d_gene: TRBD2
v_gene: TRBV29-1
abundance: NA

CDR3aa: CATSREATGAVTGELFF
CDR3nt: TGTGCCACCAGCAGGGAAGCAACAGGGGCGGTCACCGGGGAGCTGTTTTTT
j_gene: TRBJ2-2
d_gene: TRBD1
v_gene: TRBV15
abundance: few

CDR3aa: CASSIIGTSGRGGNEQFF
CDR3nt: TGTGCCAGTAGTATTATTGGGACTAGCGGGAGGGGGGGCAATGAGCAGTTCTTC
j_gene: TRBJ2-1
d_gene: TRBD2
v_gene: TRBV19
abundance: NA

CDR3aa: CASMALGVDEKLFF
CDR3nt: TGTGCCAGCATGGCGCTGGGGGTCGATGAAAAACTGTTTTTT
j_gene: TRBJ1-4
d_gene: NA
v_gene: TRBV18
abundance: NA

CDR3aa: CATSSYSLPQHF
CDR3nt: TGTGCCACCAGCAGTTATTCTCTCCCCCAGCATTTT
j_gene: TRBJ1-5
d_gene: NA
v_gene: TRBV15
abundance: few

CDR3aa: CASSILAREQYF
CDR3nt: TGTGCCAGCAGCATACTAGCCCGGGAGCAGTACTTC
j_gene: TRBJ2-7
d_gene: NA
v_gene: TRBV28
abundance: NA

CDR3aa: CASSLRGLAGGPTYEQYF
CDR3nt: TGTGCCAGCAGTCTCCGAGGACTAGCGGGAGGACCCACCTACGAGCAGTACTTC
j_gene: TRBJ2-7
d_gene: TRBD2
v_gene: TRBV27
abundance: NA

CDR3aa: CASSEARVYGSEAFF
CDR3nt: TGTGCCAGCAGTGAAGCTCGGGTTTATGGGTCTGAAGCTTTCTTT
j_gene: TRBJ1-1
d_gene: NA
v_gene: TRBV2
abundance: once

CDR3aa: CATSRGGGATDTQYF
CDR3nt: TGTGCCACCTCGAGGGGCGGGGGGGCGACAGATACGCAGTATTTT
j_gene: TRBJ2-3
d_gene: TRBD2
v_gene: TRBV4-2
abundance: NA

CDR3aa: CASSLSTSGMKTQYF
CDR3nt: TGTGCCAGCAGCTTATCGACTAGCGGTATGAAGACCCAGTACTTC
j_gene: TRBJ2-5
d_gene: TRBD2
v_gene: TRBV7-2
abundance: NA

CDR3aa: CASSLADEKLFF
CDR3nt: TGTGCCAGCAGCTTAGCTGATGAAAAACTGTTTTTT
j_gene: TRBJ1-4
d_gene: NA
v_gene: TRBV7-2
abundance: NA

CDR3aa: CASTVGGNSPLHF
CDR3nt: TGTGCCAGCACGGTCGGGGGGAATTCACCCCTCCACTTT
j_gene: TRBJ1-6
d_gene: NA
v_gene: TRBV25-1
abundance: NA

CDR3aa: CASSFGGSLSYEQYF
CDR3nt: TGTGCCAGCAGCTTCGGCGGGAGCCTCTCCTACGAGCAGTACTTC
j_gene: TRBJ2-7
d_gene: TRBD2
v_gene: TRBV11-2
abundance: NA

CDR3aa: CASSSPDRGRTEAFF
CDR3nt: TGTGCCAGCAGTTCGCCGGACAGGGGGAGGACTGAAGCTTTCTTT
j_gene: TRBJ1-1
d_gene: TRBD1
v_gene: TRBV28
abundance: NA

CDR3aa: CASSLEGRAYNEQFF
CDR3nt: TGCGCCAGCAGCTTGGAGGGAAGGGCCTACAATGAGCAGTTCTTC
j_gene: TRBJ2-1
d_gene: NA
v_gene: TRBV5-1
abundance: NA

CDR3aa: CASSPQGGEHTNEKLFF
CDR3nt: TGTGCCAGCAGCCCCCAAGGAGGGGAACACACTAATGAAAAACTGTTTTTT
j_gene: TRBJ1-4
d_gene: NA
v_gene: TRBV7-9
abundance: NA

CDR3aa: CASSFSSGRSTDTQYF
CDR3nt: TGTGCCAGCAGTTTCTCTAGCGGGAGGTCCACAGATACGCAGTATTTT
j_gene: TRBJ2-3
d_gene: TRBD2
v_gene: TRBV28
abundance: NA

CDR3aa: CASIPTLAKNIQYF
CDR3nt: TGCGCCAGCATTCCTACACTAGCCAAAAACATTCAGTACTTC
j_gene: TRBJ2-4
d_gene: NA
v_gene: TRBV10-2
abundance: NA

CDR3aa: CAIRTNGETQYF
CDR3nt: TGTGCCATCAGGACGAACGGAGAGACCCAGTACTTC
j_gene: TRBJ2-5
d_gene: NA
v_gene: TRBV10-3
abundance: NA

CDR3aa: CASSTRGGHTEAFF
CDR3nt: TGTGCCAGCTCCACCCGAGGGGGGCACACTGAAGCTTTCTTT
j_gene: TRBJ1-1
d_gene: NA
v_gene: TRBV18
abundance: few

CDR3aa: CSVEVPAGGIGEQYF
CDR3nt: TGCAGCGTTGAAGTCCCGGCGGGTGGGATTGGCGAGCAGTACTTC
j_gene: TRBJ2-7
d_gene: NA
v_gene: TRBV29-1
abundance: NA

CDR3aa: CASRGGQISGNTIYF
CDR3nt: TGCGCCAGCAGGGGCGGACAGATCTCTGGAAACACCATATATTTT
j_gene: TRBJ1-3
d_gene: NA
v_gene: TRBV10-2
abundance: NA

CDR3aa: CASSSNEGELFF
CDR3nt: TGTGCCAGCAGTTCTAATGAGGGGGAGCTGTTTTTT
j_gene: TRBJ2-2
d_gene: NA
v_gene: TRBV6-5
abundance: NA

CDR3aa: CASSQDGQRGLAGVSGELFF
CDR3nt: TGTGCCAGCAGCCAAGATGGACAGAGGGGACTAGCGGGAGTCTCCGGGGAGCTGTTTTTT
j_gene: TRBJ2-2
d_gene: TRBD2
v_gene: TRBV14
abundance: once

CDR3aa: CASSLAWGLVDYEQYF
CDR3nt: TGTGCCAGCAGCTTAGCATGGGGACTAGTGGACTACGAGCAGTACTTC
j_gene: TRBJ2-7
d_gene: TRBD2
v_gene: TRBV7-2
abundance: NA